The 9 T cell receptor beta chains reported below all come from one sample, sequenced in a study of T cell changes during pregnancy in multiple sclerosis. Method: immunoSEQ multiplex PCR; TCRdb's copy keeps in-frame clones and lacks some. The sample includes approximately 100,000 clones, about 91% of them seen just once. The source was peripheral blood, collected after pregnancy. All receptors come from a female donor in good health, enrolled as a control in a pregnancy study.

A single count supports this clone. J is TRBJ1-2 and V is TRBV5-1; TRBD1 matches at 7 bases. Germline V gives CDR1 SGHRS, CDR2 YFSETQ. The CDR3 runs to 15 residues. J was trimmed by 3 bases and V by 4 bases; bases with no gene match: 9. For the CDR3, the DNA is TGCGCCAGCAGCCCCGCAGGGGGGTTGGACTATGGCTACACCTTC. It codes for CASSPAGGLDYGYTF. Based on the CDR3 plus reference TRBV5-1 and TRBJ1-2, the full variable domain is KAGVTQTPRYLIKTRGQQVTLSCSPISGHRSVSWYQQTPGQGLQFLFEYFSETQRNKGNFPGRFSGRQFSNSRSEMNVSTLELGDSALYLCASSPAGGLDYGYTFGSGTRLTVV.

This chain joins TRBV6-5 and TRBJ1-1; D uncertain. Germline assignment: CDR1 MNHEY and CDR2 SVGAGI. Trimming cost V 0 bases and J 0 bases, with 11 bases left between them. This CDR3 spans 16 amino acids. The CDR3 spells CASSYSLPHMNTEAFF. CDR3 nucleotides: TGTGCCAGCAGTTACTCGTTACCCCACATGAACACTGAAGCTTTCTTT.

Only one count was recorded for this clone. Written as DNA, the CDR3 is TGCGCCAGCAGCCTTAGGACAGCCACTGGTTCCGGCCTCTACGAGCAGTACTTC. It specifies CASSLRTATGSGLYEQYF. The chain is built from TRBV5-1 and TRBJ2-7; perhaps TRBD1 as D (6 bases). Germline CDR1 is SGHRS and CDR2 is YFSETQ. The CDR3 has 18 residues. Trimming pared 4 bases from V and 3 bases from J, leaving 26 bases between.

The rearrangement joins TRBV6-1 to TRBJ1-5; 10 bases align to TRBD1. Germline CDR1 reads MNHNS; CDR2 reads SASEGT. With 6 bases clipped from V and 7 bases from J, the junction kept 9 bases outside the gene matches. This CDR3 is built from 15 residues. The CDR3 DNA follows: TGTGCCAGCAGCTTCCGGGACAGGGGTGAGCAGCCCCAGCATTTT. It yields the protein CASSFRDRGEQPQHF.

A note on this clone: Its ends do not fully match the called genes, so a read error is possible. The chain links TRBV4-1 to TRBJ1-1, with a weak D call TRBD1 (6 bases). Germline CDR1 MGHRA, CDR2 YSYEKL. CDR3 length: 12 residues. The CDR3 is CASSPNGGAETF. The CDR3 DNA follows: TGCGCCAGCAGCCCAAATGGGGGGGCGGAAACTTTT.

In DNA form, the CDR3 reads TGTGCCAGCGGCCGCGTGGAGTGGATCACAGATACGCAGTATTTT. Translation: CASGRVEWITDTQYF. This chain links TRBV28 with TRBJ2-3; no clear D. From germline, CDR1 is MDHEN and CDR2 SYDVKM. This CDR3 has 15 amino acids. The ends were cut back, 8 bases at V and 2 bases at J, with 17 bases in the middle.

CDR3 sequence reads: CASSSPNDSPFEAFF. CDR3 bases: TGTGCCAGCAGCTCCCCAAACGACAGTCCGTTTGAAGCTTTCTTT. The chain joins TRBV7-2 to TRBJ1-1, with TRBD1 as a possible D gene (5 bases). The CDR3 runs 15 residues. V was pared by 4 bases and J by 7 bases, with 19 bases between. Germline values: CDR1 SGHTA, CDR2 FQGNSA.

The chain carries TRBV27 and TRBJ1-2; TRBD1 is a possible D gene (6 bases). Per germline, CDR1 MNHEY and CDR2 SMNVEV (reference sequence). The CDR3 contains 15 residues. Deletions cut 10 bases from V and 4 bases from J, with 22 bases between. The CDR3: CATMGSGAVGYGYTF. The CDR3 DNA is TGTGCCACCATGGGATCAGGGGCGGTAGGCTATGGCTACACCTTC.

This clone was observed a single time. The chain carries TRBV5-6 and TRBJ2-7; 9 nucleotides line up with TRBD1. CDR3 length: 14 residues. V was pared by 4 bases and J by 2 bases, with 4 bases of the junction left unmatched. The germline gives CDR1 SGHDT, CDR2 YYEEEE. The CDR3 DNA is TGTGCCAGCAGCCATTGGGACAGGGCCTACGAGCAGTACTTC. Translated: CASSHWDRAYEQYF.